This T cell receptor (beta chain) was obtained from a study of blood T cell repertoires in COVID-19. Study details: From the United States, Italy and Spain came samples of acute and convalescent COVID-19. T cells, B-cell-depleted T cells, or PBMCs supplied cDNA or gDNA.

As handled by the study authors: Nucleated cell counts were estimated from reference gene primer amplification. The assay was immunoSEQ multiplex PCR, and TCRdb's table has in-frame clones only and misses some. D and trimming come from the DNA, and the V and J calls and clone size come from that table. The table lists over 50,000 clones, around 87% of them singletons. The length of the CDR3 is 12 residues. The germline gives CDR1 SGDLS, CDR2 YYNGEE. V dropped 7 bases and J dropped 2 bases, with 9 bases sitting between them. This clonotype was sampled from a man in his fifties or sixties with acute or convalescent COVID-19. The sequenced sample consisted of peripheral blood. The genes are TRBV9 and TRBJ1-1; D unclear. The CDR3 region is CASGRQNTEAFF. The CDR3 region has the DNA TGTGCCAGCGGGCGACAAAACACTGAAGCTTTCTTT.